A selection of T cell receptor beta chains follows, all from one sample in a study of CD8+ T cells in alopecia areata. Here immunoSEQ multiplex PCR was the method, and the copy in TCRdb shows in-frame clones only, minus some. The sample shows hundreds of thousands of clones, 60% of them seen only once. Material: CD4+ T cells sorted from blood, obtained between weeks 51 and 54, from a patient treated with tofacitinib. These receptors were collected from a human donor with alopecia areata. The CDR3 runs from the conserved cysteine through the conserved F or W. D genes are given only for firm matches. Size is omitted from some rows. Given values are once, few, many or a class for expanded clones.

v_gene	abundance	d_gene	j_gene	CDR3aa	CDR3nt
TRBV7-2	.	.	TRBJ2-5	CASSLASTVVETQYF	TGTGCCAGCAGCTTAGCGTCTACGGTGGTAGAGACCCAGTACTTC
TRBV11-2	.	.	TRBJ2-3	CASSLAGAADTQYF	TGTGCCAGCAGCTTAGCCGGGGCGGCAGATACGCAGTATTTT
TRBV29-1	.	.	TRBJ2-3	CSVEVGGGGDTQYF	TGCAGCGTTGAAGTCGGCGGAGGGGGCGATACGCAGTATTTT
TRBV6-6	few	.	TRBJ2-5	CASSFQKAGAETQYF	TGTGCCAGCAGTTTCCAAAAAGCGGGTGCAGAGACCCAGTACTTC
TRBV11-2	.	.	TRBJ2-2	CASSPGVAGELFF	TGTGCCAGCAGCCCCGGGGTGGCCGGGGAGCTGTTTTTT
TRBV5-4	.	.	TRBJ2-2	CASSLVGQNTGELFF	TGTGCCAGCAGCTTGGTTGGACAGAACACCGGGGAGCTGTTTTTT
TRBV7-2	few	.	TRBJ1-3	CASRESSGNTIYF	TGTGCCAGCAGGGAGAGCTCTGGAAACACCATATATTTT
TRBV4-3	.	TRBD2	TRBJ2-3	CASSQGSGGTDTQYF	TGCGCCAGCAGCCAAGGTAGCGGGGGCACAGATACGCAGTATTTT
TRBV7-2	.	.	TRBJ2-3	CASQDTNTDTQYF	TGTGCCAGCCAGGACACGAACACAGATACGCAGTATTTT
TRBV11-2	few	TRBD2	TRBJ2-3	CASSLGGLTTDTQYF	TGTGCCAGCAGCTTAGGGGGACTAACCACAGATACGCAGTATTTT
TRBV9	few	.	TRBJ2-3	CASSEAGTYTDTQYF	TGTGCCAGCAGCGAGGCCGGGACTTACACAGATACGCAGTATTTT
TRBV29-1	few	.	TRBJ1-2	CSVARKVTYGYTF	TGCAGCGTTGCGAGAAAGGTGACCTATGGCTACACCTTC
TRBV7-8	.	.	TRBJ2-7	CASSLARIGTYEQYF	TGTGCCAGCAGCTTAGCGCGAATAGGAACCTACGAGCAGTACTTC
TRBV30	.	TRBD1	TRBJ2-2	CAWSWTGSGGELFF	TGTGCCTGGAGTTGGACAGGGTCTGGCGGGGAGCTGTTTTTT
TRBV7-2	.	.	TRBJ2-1	CATRGSSYNEQFF	TGTGCCACTCGGGGGAGCTCCTACAATGAGCAGTTCTTC
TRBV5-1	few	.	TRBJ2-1	CASSPRVGTYNEQFF	TGCGCCAGCAGCCCCCGTGTAGGGACCTACAATGAGCAGTTCTTC
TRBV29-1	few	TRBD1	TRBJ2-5	CSVEKTGTGGTQYF	TGCAGCGTGGAAAAGACCGGGACAGGTGGGACCCAGTACTTC
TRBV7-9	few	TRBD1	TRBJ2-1	CASTKPWDRDEQFF	TGTGCCAGCACAAAACCCTGGGACAGGGATGAGCAGTTCTTC
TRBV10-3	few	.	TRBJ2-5	CAISAGDETQYF	TGTGCCATCAGTGCGGGGGACGAGACCCAGTACTTC
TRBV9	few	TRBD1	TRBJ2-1	CASSATGGANEQFF	TGTGCCAGCAGCGCGACAGGGGGCGCGAATGAGCAGTTCTTC
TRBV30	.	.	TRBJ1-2	CAWNPLPLGYTF	TGTGCCTGGAACCCGCTTCCCTTAGGCTACACCTTC
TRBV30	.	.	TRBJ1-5	CAWRSGPGPQHF	TGTGCCTGGAGATCGGGGCCTGGGCCCCAGCATTTT
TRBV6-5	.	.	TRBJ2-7	CASSLRRGLYEQYF	TGTGCCAGCAGCCTCCGACGGGGACTCTACGAGCAGTACTTC
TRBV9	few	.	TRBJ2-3	CASSVAGSTDTQYF	TGTGCCAGCAGCGTAGCAGGGAGCACAGATACGCAGTATTTT